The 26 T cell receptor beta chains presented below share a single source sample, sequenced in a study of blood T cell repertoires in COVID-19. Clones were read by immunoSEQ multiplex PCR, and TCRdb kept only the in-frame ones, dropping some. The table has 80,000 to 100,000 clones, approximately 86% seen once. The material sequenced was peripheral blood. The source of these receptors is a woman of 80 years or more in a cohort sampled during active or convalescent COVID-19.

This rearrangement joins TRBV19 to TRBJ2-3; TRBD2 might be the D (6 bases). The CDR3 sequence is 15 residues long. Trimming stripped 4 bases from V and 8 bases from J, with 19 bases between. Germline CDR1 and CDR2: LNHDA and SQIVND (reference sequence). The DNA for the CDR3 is TGTGCCAGTAGTAAAGCGGGCGTCGAAAGCTCTACGCAGTATTTT. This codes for CASSKAGVESSTQYF.

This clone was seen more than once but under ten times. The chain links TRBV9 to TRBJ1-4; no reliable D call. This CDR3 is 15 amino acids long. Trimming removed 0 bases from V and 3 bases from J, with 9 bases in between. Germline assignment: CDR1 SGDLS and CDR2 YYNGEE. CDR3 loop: CASSVGGGSNEKLFF. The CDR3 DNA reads TGTGCCAGCAGCGTAGGTGGAGGTTCTAATGAAAAACTGTTTTTT.

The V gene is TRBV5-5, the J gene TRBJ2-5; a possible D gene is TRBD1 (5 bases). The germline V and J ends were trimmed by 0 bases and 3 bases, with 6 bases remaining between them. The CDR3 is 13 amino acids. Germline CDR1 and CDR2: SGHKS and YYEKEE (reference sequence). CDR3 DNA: TGTGCCAGCAGCTTGGCCAGGGAAGAGACCCAGTACTTC. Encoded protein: CASSLAREETQYF.

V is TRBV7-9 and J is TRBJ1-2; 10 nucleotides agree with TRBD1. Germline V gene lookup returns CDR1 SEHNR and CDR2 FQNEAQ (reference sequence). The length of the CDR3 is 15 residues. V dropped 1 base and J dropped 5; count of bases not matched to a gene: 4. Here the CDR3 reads CASSLGTGGLYGYTF. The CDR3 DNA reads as TGTGCCAGCAGCTTAGGGACAGGGGGTTTGTATGGCTACACCTTC.

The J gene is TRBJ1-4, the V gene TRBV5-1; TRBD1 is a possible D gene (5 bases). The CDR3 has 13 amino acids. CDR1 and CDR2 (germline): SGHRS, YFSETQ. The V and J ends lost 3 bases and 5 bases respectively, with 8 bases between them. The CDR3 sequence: CASSWQGNEKLFF. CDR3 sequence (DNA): TGCGCCAGCAGCTGGCAGGGAAATGAAAAACTGTTTTTT.

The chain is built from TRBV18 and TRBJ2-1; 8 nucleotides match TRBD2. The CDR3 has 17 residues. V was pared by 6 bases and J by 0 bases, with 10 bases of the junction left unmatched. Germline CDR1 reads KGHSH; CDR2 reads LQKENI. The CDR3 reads CASSPNSGAGSYNEQFF. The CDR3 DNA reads TGTGCCAGCTCTCCAAATAGCGGGGCGGGCTCCTACAATGAGCAGTTCTTC. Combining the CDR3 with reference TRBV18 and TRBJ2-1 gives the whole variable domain NAGVMQNPRHLVRRRGQEARLRCSPMKGHSHVYWYRQLPEEGLKFMVYLQKENIIDESGMPKERFSAEFPKEGPSILRIQQVVRGDSAAYFCASSPNSGAGSYNEQFFGPGTRLTVL.

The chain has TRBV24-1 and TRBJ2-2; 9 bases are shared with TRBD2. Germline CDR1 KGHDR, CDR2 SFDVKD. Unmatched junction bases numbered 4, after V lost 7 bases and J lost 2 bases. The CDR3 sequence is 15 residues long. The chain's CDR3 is CATRKTSGNTGELFF. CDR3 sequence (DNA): TGTGCCACCAGAAAGACTAGCGGTAACACCGGGGAGCTGTTTTTT.

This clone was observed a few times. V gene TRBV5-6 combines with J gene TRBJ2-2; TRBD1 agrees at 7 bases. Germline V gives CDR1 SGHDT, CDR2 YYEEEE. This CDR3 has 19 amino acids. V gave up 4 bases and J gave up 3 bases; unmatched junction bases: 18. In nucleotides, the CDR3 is TGTGCCAGCAGCCCCGCGAAGTTGCAGGGACAGCCCCACACCGGGGAGCTGTTTTTT. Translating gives CASSPAKLQGQPHTGELFF.

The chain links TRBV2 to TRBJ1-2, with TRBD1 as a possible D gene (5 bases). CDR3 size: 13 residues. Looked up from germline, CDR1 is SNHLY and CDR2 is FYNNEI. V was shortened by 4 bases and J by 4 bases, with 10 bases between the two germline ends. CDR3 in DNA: TGTGCCAGCAGTGTGGGGGGTGGCTATGGCTACACCTTC. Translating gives CASSVGGGYGYTF.

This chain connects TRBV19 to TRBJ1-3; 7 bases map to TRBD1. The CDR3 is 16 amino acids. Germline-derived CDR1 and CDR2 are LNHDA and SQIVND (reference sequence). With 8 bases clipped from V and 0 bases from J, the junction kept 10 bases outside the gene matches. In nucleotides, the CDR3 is TGTGCCAGTGGTACCGGGACAGTCTCCTCTGGAAACACCATATATTTT. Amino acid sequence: CASGTGTVSSGNTIYF.

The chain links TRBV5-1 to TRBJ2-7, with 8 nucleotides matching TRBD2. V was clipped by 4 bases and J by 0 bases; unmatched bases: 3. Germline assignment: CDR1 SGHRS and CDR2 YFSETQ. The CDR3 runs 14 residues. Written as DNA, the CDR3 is TGCGCCAGCAGCCCTGGGACTAGCTCCTACGAGCAGTACGTC. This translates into CASSPGTSSYEQYV.

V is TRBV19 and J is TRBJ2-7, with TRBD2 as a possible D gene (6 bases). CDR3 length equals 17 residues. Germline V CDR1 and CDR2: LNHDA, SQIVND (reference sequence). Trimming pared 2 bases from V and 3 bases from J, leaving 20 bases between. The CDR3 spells CASSIIGGRGRRYEQYF. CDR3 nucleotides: TGTGCCAGTAGTATAATCGGGGGACGAGGTCGCCGCTACGAGCAGTACTTC.

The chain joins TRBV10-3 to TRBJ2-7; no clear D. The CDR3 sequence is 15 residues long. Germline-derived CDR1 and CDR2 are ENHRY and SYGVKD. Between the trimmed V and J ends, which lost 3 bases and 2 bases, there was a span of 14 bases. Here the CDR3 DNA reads TGTGCCATCAGTGACCCCGGGTTTACCGCCTACGAGCAGTACTTC. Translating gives CAISDPGFTAYEQYF.

The CDR3 region is CASSLRLAGTDTQYF. Written as DNA, the CDR3 is TGTGCCAGCAGCCTTAGACTAGCGGGTACAGATACGCAGTATTTT. This chain uses TRBV2 with TRBJ2-3; 10 bases line up with TRBD2. Germline loops: CDR1 SNHLY, CDR2 FYNNEI. V lost 6 bases, J lost 3 bases, and 6 bases stayed unmatched. CDR3 length equals 15 residues.

The CDR3 protein is CASSLRGLGTGELFF. In nucleotides, the CDR3 is TGTGCCAGCAGCTTAAGAGGGCTGGGCACCGGGGAGCTGTTTTTT. The V gene is TRBV7-9, the J gene TRBJ2-2, with D maybe TRBD2 (5 bases). The germline gives CDR1 SEHNR, CDR2 FQNEAQ (reference sequence). Between the trimmed V and J ends, which lost 2 bases and 4 bases, there was a span of 11 bases. The CDR3 extends over 15 amino acids.

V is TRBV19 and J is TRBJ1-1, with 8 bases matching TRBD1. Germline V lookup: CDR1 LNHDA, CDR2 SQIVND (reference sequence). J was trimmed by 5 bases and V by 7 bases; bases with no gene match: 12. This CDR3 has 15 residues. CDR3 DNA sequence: TGTGCCAGTAACCACAGGGGGGCGCTCGGGACTGAAGCTTTCTTT. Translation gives CASNHRGALGTEAFF.

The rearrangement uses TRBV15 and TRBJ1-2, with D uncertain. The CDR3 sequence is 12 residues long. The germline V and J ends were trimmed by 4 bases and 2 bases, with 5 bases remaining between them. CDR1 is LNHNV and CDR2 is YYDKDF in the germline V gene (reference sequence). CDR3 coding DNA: TGTGCCACCAGCAACAACAACTATGGCTACACCTTC. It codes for CATSNNNYGYTF.

The DNA of the CDR3 is TGTGCCAGCAGTCTCCCGGAACGGGCCGGGATGGATACGCAGTATTTT. Translation: CASSLPERAGMDTQYF. The chain employs TRBV27 and TRBJ2-3; perhaps TRBD2 as D (5 bases). The CDR3 is made up of 16 amino acids. Trimming stripped 5 bases from V and 6 bases from J, with 21 bases between. Germline values: CDR1 MNHEY, CDR2 SMNVEV (reference sequence).

CDR3 in amino acids: CASSGGTGGNTIYF. In DNA form, the CDR3 reads TGTGCCAGCAGTGGGGGGACAGGGGGAAACACCATATATTTT. The rearrangement links TRBV2 to TRBJ1-3, with 9 positions matching TRBD1. Germline CDR1 is SNHLY and CDR2 is FYNNEI. The CDR3 extends over 14 amino acids. The V segment lost 4 bases and the J segment 4 bases; nucleotides outside the gene matches: 2.

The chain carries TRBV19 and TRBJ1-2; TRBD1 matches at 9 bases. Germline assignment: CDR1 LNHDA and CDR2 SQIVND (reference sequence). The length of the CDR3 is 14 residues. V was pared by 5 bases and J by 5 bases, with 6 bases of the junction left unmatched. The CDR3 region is CASSPQGAGYGYTF. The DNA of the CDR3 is TGTGCCAGTAGTCCACAGGGGGCTGGGTATGGCTACACCTTC.

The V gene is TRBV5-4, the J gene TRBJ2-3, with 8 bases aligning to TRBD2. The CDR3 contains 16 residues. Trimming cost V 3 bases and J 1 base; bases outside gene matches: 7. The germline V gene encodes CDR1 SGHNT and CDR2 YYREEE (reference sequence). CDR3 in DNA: TGTGCCAGCAGCTGGCAAGCGGGAGAAGGCACAGATACGCAGTATTTT. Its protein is CASSWQAGEGTDTQYF.

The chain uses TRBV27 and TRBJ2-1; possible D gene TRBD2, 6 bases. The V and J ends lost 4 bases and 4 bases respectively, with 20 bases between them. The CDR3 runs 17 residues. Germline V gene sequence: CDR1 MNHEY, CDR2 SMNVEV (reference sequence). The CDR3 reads CASSSYTRVRGYNEQFF. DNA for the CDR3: TGTGCCAGCAGTTCTTATACCAGGGTCCGGGGGTACAATGAGCAGTTCTTC.

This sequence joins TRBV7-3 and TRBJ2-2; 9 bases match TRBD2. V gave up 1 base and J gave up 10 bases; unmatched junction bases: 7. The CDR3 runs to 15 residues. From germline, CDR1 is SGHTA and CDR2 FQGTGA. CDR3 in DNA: TGTGCCAGCAGCTTAAGTGTAGCGGGAGTATCGGAGCTGTTTTTT. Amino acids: CASSLSVAGVSELFF.

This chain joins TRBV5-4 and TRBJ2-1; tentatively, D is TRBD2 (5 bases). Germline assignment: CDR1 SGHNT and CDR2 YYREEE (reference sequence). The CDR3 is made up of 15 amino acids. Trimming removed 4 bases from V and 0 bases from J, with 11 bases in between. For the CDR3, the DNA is TGTGCCAGCAGCCAGCGGTACAGCTCCTACAATGAGCAGTTCTTC. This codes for CASSQRYSSYNEQFF.

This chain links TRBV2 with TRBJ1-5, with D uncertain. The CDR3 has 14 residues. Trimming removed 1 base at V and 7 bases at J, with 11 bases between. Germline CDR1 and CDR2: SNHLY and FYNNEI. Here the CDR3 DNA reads TGTGCCAGCAGTGAAGGGTTATCCCGGCAGCCCCAGCATTTT. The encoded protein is CASSEGLSRQPQHF.

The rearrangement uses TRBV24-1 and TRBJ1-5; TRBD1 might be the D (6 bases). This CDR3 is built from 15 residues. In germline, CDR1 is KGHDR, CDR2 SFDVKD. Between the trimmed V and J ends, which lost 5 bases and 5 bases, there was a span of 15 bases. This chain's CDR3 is CATSGVTGSDQPQHF. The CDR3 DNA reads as TGTGCCACCAGTGGCGTAACAGGGAGCGATCAGCCCCAGCATTTT.